Presented here are 20 T cell receptor beta chains from one specimen sequenced in a study of Ad26.COV2.S vaccination and SARS-CoV-2 variants (dated by TCRdb to 2020 to 2022). What this sample's treatment or condition label stands for: roughly 20 received Ad26.COV2.S at low or high dose, single or two shots; 5 received placebo; per-sample allocation not given. For vaccine and placebo recipients, repertoires were sequenced using samples collected on day 63 after the first injection. The library was prepared using the immunoSEQ multiplex PCR assay. The clones in this table, taken by TCRdb from immuneACCESS, are in-frame only. Not every clone is retained; where verified, under half of the shortfall comes from an unresolved V gene, and the cause of the rest is unknown. This sample holds some 340,000 clones; approximately 86% were observed only once. Approximately 2.2% of the sample is taken by the ten largest.

Sample: peripheral blood, taken in a trial of Ad26.COV2.S vaccine versus placebo. Receptors were obtained from a person between 18 and 59 years old who received the Ad26.COV2.S COVID-19 vaccine or a placebo.

The chain carries TRBV5-1 and TRBJ2-3; possible D gene TRBD2, 5 bases. V was trimmed by 5 bases and J by 0 bases, leaving 7 bases between them. The germline V gene encodes CDR1 SGHRS and CDR2 YFSETQ. The CDR3 length is 13 residues. The CDR3 DNA follows: TGCGCCAGCAGTCTAGCTAGCACAGATACGCAGTATTTT. Protein: CASSLASTDTQYF.

This chain joins TRBV7-3 and TRBJ2-1; D is unclear. The germline V gene has CDR1 SGHTA and CDR2 FQGTGA. The germline V and J ends were trimmed by 1 base and 8 bases, with 15 bases remaining between them. This CDR3 spans 15 amino acids. The CDR3 DNA sequence: TGTGCCAGCAGCTTAATTCGGCCCCGTATCGATGAGCAGTTCTTC. Protein sequence: CASSLIRPRIDEQFF. The full variable domain, rest sourced from reference TRBV7-3 and TRBJ2-1, is GAGVSQTPSNKVTEKGKYVELRCDPISGHTALYWYRQSLGQGPEFLIYFQGTGAADDSGLPNDRFFAVRPEGSVSTLKIQRTERGDSAVYLCASSLIRPRIDEQFFGPGTRLTVL.

There are a few counts of this clone. The CDR3 reads CASRLTSGPTYEQYF. The CDR3 nucleotides read TGTGCCAGCAGGCTGACTAGCGGCCCTACCTACGAGCAGTACTTC. The rearrangement links TRBV27 to TRBJ2-7; TRBD2 matches at 9 bases. The ends lost 6 bases at V and 2 bases at J; junction bases unmatched: 8. Germline loops: CDR1 MNHEY, CDR2 SMNVEV (reference sequence). The CDR3 totals 15 residues.

This clone was seen more than once but under ten times. V gene TRBV28 combines with J gene TRBJ2-1; D call uncertain. CDR1 and CDR2 from the germline V gene are MDHEN and SYDVKM. This CDR3 is 14 amino acids long. V was trimmed by 3 bases and J by 1 base, leaving 7 bases between them. CDR3 sequence (DNA): TGTGCCAGCAGTTTTGGCAGATCCTACAATGAGCAGTTCTTC. Translated, it gives CASSFGRSYNEQFF.

The chain employs TRBV6-5 and TRBJ2-6, with D possibly matching TRBD1 (5 bases). The CDR3 consists of 14 residues. Germline-derived CDR1 and CDR2 are MNHEY and SVGAGI. Trimming stripped 7 bases from V and 3 bases from J, with 10 bases between. This CDR3 is CASNRQSGANVLTF. As DNA, the CDR3 is TGTGCCAGCAACCGACAGAGTGGGGCCAACGTCCTGACTTTC.

This sequence joins TRBV29-1 and TRBJ1-1; no reliable D call. V shed 7 bases and J shed 3 bases, with 15 bases lying between them. The CDR3 runs 13 residues. From germline, CDR1 is SQVTM and CDR2 ANQGSEA. The CDR3 region is CSAHSNLDTEAFF. In DNA, the CDR3 is TGCAGCGCCCACTCCAATTTGGACACTGAAGCTTTCTTT.

The rearrangement joins TRBV4-1 to TRBJ2-7; D is uncertain. This CDR3 comprises 15 residues. Germline CDR1 is MGHRA and CDR2 is YSYEKL. V lost 0 bases and J lost 1, with 10 bases in between. The CDR3 nucleotides read TGCGCCAGCAGCCAAGATGTCCCCCTTTCCTACGAGCAGTACTTC. Amino acids: CASSQDVPLSYEQYF.

This clone was counted once. The J gene is TRBJ2-3, the V gene TRBV18; D possibly corresponds to TRBD1 (5 bases). In germline, CDR1 is KGHSH, CDR2 LQKENI. V lost 0 bases, J lost 6 bases, and 7 bases lay in between. The CDR3 totals 13 residues. CDR3 loop: CASSPPRVDTQYF. Here the CDR3 DNA reads TGTGCCAGCTCACCACCCAGGGTGGATACGCAGTATTTT. Supplemented by reference TRBV18 and TRBJ2-3, the full variable domain reads NAGVMQNPRHLVRRRGQEARLRCSPMKGHSHVYWYRQLPEEGLKFMVYLQKENIIDESGMPKERFSAEFPKEGPSILRIQQVVRGDSAAYFCASSPPRVDTQYFGPGTRLTVL.

The chain uses TRBV12-3 or TRBV12-4 and TRBJ1-5, with D uncertain. Trimming removed 5 bases at V and 5 bases at J, with 7 bases between. The CDR3 loop spans 12 amino acids. CDR3 residues: CASSRQDQPQHF. CDR3 nucleotide sequence: TGTGCCAGCAGTCGTCAGGATCAGCCCCAGCATTTT.

The chain recombines TRBV5-4 with TRBJ2-6, with TRBD1 identical over 8 bases. This CDR3 spans 19 amino acids. V was clipped by 5 bases and J by 1 base; unmatched bases: 14. Germline V gene sequence: CDR1 SGHNT, CDR2 YYREEE (reference sequence). For the CDR3, the DNA is TGTGCCAGCAGGGCCCCGGGTGGGACAGGCCTATCTGGGGCCAACGTCCTGACTTTC. Translation gives CASRAPGGTGLSGANVLTF.

The rearrangement uses TRBV6-5 and TRBJ1-5; no clear D gene. V was pared by 6 bases and J by 4 bases, with 16 bases between. The CDR3 is 15 amino acids. CDR1 and CDR2 from the germline V gene are MNHEY and SVGAGI. This CDR3 is CASRDRARRNQPQHF. The CDR3 nucleotides read TGTGCCAGCAGGGACCGGGCGAGAAGAAATCAGCCCCAGCATTTT.

The J gene is TRBJ1-4, the V gene TRBV19, with 9 bases fitting TRBD1. The CDR3 runs to 16 residues. Per germline, CDR1 LNHDA and CDR2 SQIVND (reference sequence). Unmatched junction bases numbered 8, after V lost 4 bases and J lost 5 bases. DNA for the CDR3: TGTGCCAGTAGTACGGGACAGGGCAATACGAATGAAAAACTGTTTTTT. This sequence encodes CASSTGQGNTNEKLFF.

The chain joins TRBV10-3 to TRBJ2-5, with 11 bases matching TRBD2. J was trimmed by 8 bases and V by 5 bases; bases with no gene match: 10. The length of the CDR3 is 15 residues. The V gene's germline CDR1 is ENHRY and CDR2 SYGVKD. CDR3 in DNA: TGTGCCATCAGTCTCTCTAGCGGGGGGCCGAGCACCCAGTACTTC. Protein: CAISLSSGGPSTQYF.

Comment on this clone: Other nucleotide sequences in the sample specify the same CDR3. The gene calls are TRBV5-1 and TRBJ2-7; possibly TRBD2 for D (6 bases). This CDR3 is 13 amino acids long. Trimming stripped 0 bases from V and 3 bases from J, with 7 bases between. CDR1 and CDR2 from the germline V gene are SGHRS and YFSETQ. Here the CDR3 reads CASSLAGSYEQYF. CDR3 bases: TGCGCCAGCAGCTTGGCCGGGAGCTACGAGCAGTACTTC.

The rearrangement uses TRBV3-1 (or the pseudogene TRBV3-2) and TRBJ2-7; D possibly corresponds to TRBD2 (5 bases). The CDR3 totals 12 residues. V lost 0 bases to trimming and J lost 7 bases, with 7 bases between them. Germline-derived CDR1 and CDR2 are LGHDT and YNNKEL (reference sequence). The CDR3 region has the DNA TGTGCCAGCAGCCAAGACCCGGGGGAGCAGTACTTC. Residues: CASSQDPGEQYF.

The chain employs TRBV6-5 and TRBJ1-6; 7 positions agree with TRBD1. With 5 bases clipped from V and 7 bases from J, the junction kept 5 bases outside the gene matches. Germline CDR1 MNHEY, CDR2 SVGAGI. This CDR3 is 14 amino acids long. The CDR3 DNA reads as TGTGCCAGCAGTAGACAGGGTTGGAATTCACCCCTCCACTTT. It encodes CASSRQGWNSPLHF.

The chain uses TRBV19 and TRBJ1-2; possibly TRBD1 for D (6 bases). Germline lookup yields CDR1 LNHDA and CDR2 SQIVND (reference sequence). This CDR3 has 13 amino acids. V lost 6 bases, J lost 4 bases, and 12 bases lay in between. The CDR3 DNA is TGTGCCAGTAGGCCACAGGGTAGCTATGGCTACACCTTC. Translating it yields CASRPQGSYGYTF.

This sequence joins TRBV28 and TRBJ1-2; D is unclear. This CDR3 is built from 13 residues. Germline lookup yields CDR1 MDHEN and CDR2 SYDVKM. Trimming cost V 9 bases and J 5 bases, with 16 bases left between them. DNA of the CDR3: TGTGCCAGTACGACACCTGCGTTTTATGGCTACACCTTC. This encodes CASTTPAFYGYTF.

The CDR3 loop is CASREGSGSEQFF. In nucleotides, the CDR3 is TGTGCCAGCAGGGAGGGATCCGGGAGCGAGCAGTTCTTC. The chain links TRBV7-9 to TRBJ2-1; D possibly corresponds to TRBD2 (6 bases). This CDR3 has 13 amino acids. Trimming left V 6 bases short and J 10 bases short, with 16 bases between. Germline loops: CDR1 SEHNR, CDR2 FQNEAQ (reference sequence).

This clone turned up a few times. A junction boundary mismatches the germline segment, possibly from a read error. This chain connects TRBV23-1 to TRBJ2-3, with no clear D. Being an ORF, TRBV23-1 has a function that is uncertain. CDR3 size: 14 residues. CDR3 sequence: CASSQGYGTYTQYF. The CDR3 DNA follows: TGCGCCAGCAGTCAGGGGTACGGCACATATACGCAGTATTTT.